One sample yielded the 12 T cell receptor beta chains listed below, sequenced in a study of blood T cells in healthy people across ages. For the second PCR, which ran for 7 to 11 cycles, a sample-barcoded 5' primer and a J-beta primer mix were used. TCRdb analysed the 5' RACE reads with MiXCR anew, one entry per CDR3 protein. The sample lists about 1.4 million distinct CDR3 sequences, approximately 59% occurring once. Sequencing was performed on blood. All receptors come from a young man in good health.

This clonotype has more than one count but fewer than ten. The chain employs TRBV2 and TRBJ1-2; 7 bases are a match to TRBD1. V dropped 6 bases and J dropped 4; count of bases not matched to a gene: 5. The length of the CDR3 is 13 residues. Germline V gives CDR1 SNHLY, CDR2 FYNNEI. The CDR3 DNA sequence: TGTGCCAGCAGCGAGGGGGCCGGCTATGGCTACACCTTC. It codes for CASSEGAGYGYTF. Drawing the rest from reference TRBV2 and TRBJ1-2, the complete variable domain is EPEVTQTPSHQVTQMGQEVILRCVPISNHLYFYWYRQILGQKVEFLVSFYNNEISEKSEIFDDQFSVERPDGSNFTLKIRSTKLEDSAMYFCASSEGAGYGYTFGSGTRLTVV.

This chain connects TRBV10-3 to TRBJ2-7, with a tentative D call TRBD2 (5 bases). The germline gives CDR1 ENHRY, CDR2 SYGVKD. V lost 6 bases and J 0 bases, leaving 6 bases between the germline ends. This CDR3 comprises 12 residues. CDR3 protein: CAIRDSSYEQYF. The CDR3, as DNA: TGTGCCATCAGGGACTCCTCCTACGAGCAGTACTTC.

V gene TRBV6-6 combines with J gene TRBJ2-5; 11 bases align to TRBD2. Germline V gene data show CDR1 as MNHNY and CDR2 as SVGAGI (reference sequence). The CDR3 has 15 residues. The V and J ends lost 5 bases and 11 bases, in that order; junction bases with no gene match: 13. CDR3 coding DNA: TGTGCCAGCAGTCCGCTAGCGGGAGGCCCTAGGGAGCAGTACTTC. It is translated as CASSPLAGGPREQYF.

This CDR3 reads CASSEAGLRGETQYF. The CDR3 bases are TGTGCCAGCAGTGAAGCGGGGCTGAGGGGGGAGACCCAGTACTTC. The rearrangement links TRBV6-1 to TRBJ2-5, with D maybe TRBD1 (6 bases). Trimming removed 0 bases at V and 5 bases at J, with 13 bases between. Germline loops: CDR1 MNHNS, CDR2 SASEGT. The CDR3 runs 15 residues.

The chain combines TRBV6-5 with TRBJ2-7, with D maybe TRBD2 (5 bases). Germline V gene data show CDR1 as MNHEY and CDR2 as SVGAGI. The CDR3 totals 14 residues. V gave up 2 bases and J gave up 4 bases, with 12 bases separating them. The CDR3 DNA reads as TGTGCCAGCAGTTACCGGGAAGCGGTTTACGAGCAGTACTTC. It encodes CASSYREAVYEQYF.

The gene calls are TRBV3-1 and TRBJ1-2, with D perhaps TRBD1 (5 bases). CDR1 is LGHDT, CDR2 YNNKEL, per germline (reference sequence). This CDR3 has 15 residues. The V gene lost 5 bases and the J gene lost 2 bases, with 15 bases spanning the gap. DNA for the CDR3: TGTGCCAGCAGCTCAACGGGACGGGAGAACTATGGCTACACCTTC. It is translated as CASSSTGRENYGYTF.

CDR3 sequence reads: CASSQRVGHEQFF. The CDR3 nucleotides read TGTGCCAGCAGTCAGCGAGTGGGGCATGAGCAGTTCTTC. This chain links TRBV12-3 or TRBV12-4 with TRBJ2-1, with a weak D call TRBD1 (5 bases). This CDR3 spans 13 amino acids. Trimming stripped 5 bases from V and 8 bases from J, with 13 bases between.

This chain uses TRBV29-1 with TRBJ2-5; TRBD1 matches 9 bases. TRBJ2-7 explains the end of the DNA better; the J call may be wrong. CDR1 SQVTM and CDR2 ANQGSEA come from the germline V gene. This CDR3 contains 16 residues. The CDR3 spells CSVATFGDRVIYEQYF. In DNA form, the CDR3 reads TGCAGCGTTGCTACCTTCGGGGACAGGGTTATCTACGAGCAGTACTTC.

This chain's CDR3 is CASSVVASLYEQYF. The CDR3 DNA is TGTGCCAGCAGCGTAGTGGCCAGCCTCTACGAGCAGTACTTC. The rearrangement links TRBV11-2 to TRBJ2-7; D uncertain. Deletions cut 5 bases from V and 3 bases from J, with 14 bases between. The CDR3 loop spans 14 amino acids. Germline V gene sequence: CDR1 SGHAT, CDR2 FQNNGV.

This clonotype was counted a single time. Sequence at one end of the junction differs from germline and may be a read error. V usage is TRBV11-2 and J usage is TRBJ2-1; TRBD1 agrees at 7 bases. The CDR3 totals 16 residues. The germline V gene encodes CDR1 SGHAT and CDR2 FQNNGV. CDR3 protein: CASSQRGQAPGDEKFF. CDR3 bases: TGTGCCAGCAGCCAAAGAGGACAGGCCCCTGGGGATGAGAAGTTCTTC.

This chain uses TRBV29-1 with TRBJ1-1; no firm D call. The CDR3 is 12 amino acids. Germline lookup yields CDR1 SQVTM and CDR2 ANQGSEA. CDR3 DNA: TGCAGTGGGTACGCTACCAACACTGAAGCTTTCTTT. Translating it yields CSGYATNTEAFF.

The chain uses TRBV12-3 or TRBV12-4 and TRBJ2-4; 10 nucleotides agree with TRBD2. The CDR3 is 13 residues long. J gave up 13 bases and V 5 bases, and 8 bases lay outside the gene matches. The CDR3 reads CASSTLTSGEQYF. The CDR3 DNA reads TGTGCCAGCAGTACCCTAACTAGCGGGGAGCAGTACTTC.